This entry lists 18 T cell receptor beta chains sequenced from one sample in a study of control samples from healthy donors and cancer patients. The protocol was immunoSEQ multiplex PCR, while the TCRdb copy is restricted to in-frame clones and leaves out a portion. The sample consists of more than 80,000 clones, 85% to 95% of them appearing once. Sequencing was done on a sample of blood. The receptors were sampled from a man aged 18 to 30 in good health.

The genes are TRBV5-4 and TRBJ1-6, with D unresolved. The length of the CDR3 is 15 residues. The germline V and J ends were trimmed by 0 bases and 5 bases, with 9 bases remaining between them. Looked up from germline, CDR1 is SGHNT and CDR2 is YYREEE (reference sequence). CDR3 protein: CASSLAAGHNSPLHF. The CDR3 bases are TGTGCCAGCAGCTTGGCGGCAGGCCATAATTCACCCCTCCACTTT.

This sequence joins TRBV5-8 and TRBJ2-1; D perhaps matches TRBD1 (6 bases). Germline V lookup: CDR1 SGHTS, CDR2 YDEGEE. Trimming took off 6 bases at V and 12 bases at J, with 16 bases between the two ends. This CDR3 comprises 12 residues. The CDR3 region is CASTIQGFRQFF. CDR3 DNA sequence: TGTGCCAGCACAATACAGGGTTTTCGGCAGTTCTTC. The whole variable domain, remainder taken from reference TRBV5-8 and TRBJ2-1, is EAGVTQSPTHLIKTRGQQATLRCSPISGHTSVYWYQQALGLGLQFLLWYDEGEERNRGNFPPRFSGRQFPNYSSELNVNALELEDSALYLCASTIQGFRQFFGPGTRLTVL.

This clone has just a few counts. The chain is built from TRBV4-1 and TRBJ1-2; D perhaps matches TRBD1 (6 bases). In germline, CDR1 is MGHRA, CDR2 YSYEKL. This CDR3 region has 16 residues. V was pared by 4 bases and J by 3 bases, with 18 bases between. The CDR3: CASSPLPGQGDYGYTF. DNA of the CDR3: TGCGCCAGCAGCCCGCTGCCGGGACAAGGGGACTATGGCTACACCTTC.

The chain joins TRBV27 to TRBJ1-5; D is ambiguous. The CDR3 is 15 residues long. Germline V gene sequence: CDR1 MNHEY, CDR2 SMNVEV (reference sequence). Trimming pared 2 bases from V and 2 bases from J, leaving 10 bases between. The CDR3, as DNA: TGTGCCAGCAGTTTACTGACATTGGGCAATCAGCCCCAGCATTTT. This translates into CASSLLTLGNQPQHF.

The chain has TRBV5-6 and TRBJ1-2; 7 nucleotides line up with TRBD1. CDR3 length: 13 residues. V gave up 1 base and J gave up 4 bases; unmatched junction bases: 1. Germline CDR1 SGHDT, CDR2 YYEEEE. The CDR3 is CASSLRGPYGYTF. The CDR3 DNA reads as TGTGCCAGCAGCTTGAGGGGGCCCTATGGCTACACCTTC.

This chain joins TRBV5-1 and TRBJ2-3, with TRBD2 matching over 8 bases. V lost 1 base and J lost 6; bases outside the gene matches: 22. This CDR3 region has 20 residues. Germline V gene data show CDR1 as SGHRS and CDR2 as YFSETQ. CDR3 sequence: CASSLLPAGEVASRKDTQYF. The CDR3, as DNA: TGCGCCAGCAGCTTGTTACCAGCGGGAGAAGTTGCCTCTCGCAAGGATACGCAGTATTTT. The whole variable domain, remainder taken from reference TRBV5-1 and TRBJ2-3, is KAGVTQTPRYLIKTRGQQVTLSCSPISGHRSVSWYQQTPGQGLQFLFEYFSETQRNKGNFPGRFSGRQFSNSRSEMNVSTLELGDSALYLCASSLLPAGEVASRKDTQYFGPGTRLTVL.

The CDR3 here is CASSFSSGTEAFF. In DNA form, the CDR3 reads TGTGCCAGCAGCTTCTCCTCGGGTACTGAAGCTTTCTTT. J is TRBJ1-1 and V is TRBV7-2; D is unclear. Germline V lookup: CDR1 SGHTA, CDR2 FQGNSA. The CDR3 loop spans 13 amino acids. V was shortened by 3 bases and J by 5 bases, with 10 bases between the two germline ends.

V is TRBV19 and J is TRBJ1-5; D is ambiguous. The germline V gene has CDR1 LNHDA and CDR2 SQIVND (reference sequence). V lost 5 bases and J lost 2, with 16 bases in between. The CDR3 has 16 residues. The CDR3 bases are TGTGCCAGTAGTCCCGGGAGGGATTTCGGCAATCAGCCCCAGCATTTT. This gives the protein CASSPGRDFGNQPQHF.

This clone was recorded once. The chain couples TRBV4-3 to TRBJ2-1; D uncertain. CDR3 length: 17 residues. Trimming cost V 0 bases and J 2 bases, with 14 bases left between them. Germline loops: CDR1 LGHNA, CDR2 YSLEER. CDR3 in amino acids: CASSQDAHLAPYNEQFF. CDR3 sequence (DNA): TGCGCCAGCAGCCAAGACGCGCACTTAGCACCCTACAATGAGCAGTTCTTC.

This clone was observed a handful of times. This chain links TRBV6-6 with TRBJ1-2; no reliable D call. CDR1 and CDR2 from the germline V gene are MNHNY and SVGAGI (reference sequence). With 0 bases removed from V and 6 bases from J, the gap between germline ends came to 11 bases. CDR3 size: 14 residues. CDR3 bases: TGTGCCAGCAGTTACTCGATGGCGGATCATGGCTACACCTTC. Its translation is CASSYSMADHGYTF.

This chain connects TRBV4-1 to TRBJ1-4; 10 bases map to TRBD1. There are 17 residues in the CDR3. V dropped 0 bases and J dropped 6; count of bases not matched to a gene: 7. The germline CDR1 and CDR2 sequences are MGHRA and YSYEKL. The CDR3 DNA is TGCGCCAGCAGCCAAGACACCGCCGGGACAGGGGATGAAAAACTGTTTTTT. This gives the protein CASSQDTAGTGDEKLFF.

The chain is built from TRBV5-1 and TRBJ1-5, with 10 bases fitting TRBD1. Germline assignment: CDR1 SGHRS and CDR2 YFSETQ. V dropped 0 bases and J dropped 7; count of bases not matched to a gene: 10. The CDR3 has 17 residues. The CDR3 coding sequence is TGCGCCAGCAGCTTGGGGGGTGGGACAGGGGAGATGCAGCCCCAGCATTTT. Translating gives CASSLGGGTGEMQPQHF.

The chain has TRBV19 and TRBJ2-7, with 11 bases fitting TRBD1. Per the germline V gene, CDR1 is LNHDA and CDR2 is SQIVND (reference sequence). The CDR3 extends over 17 amino acids. The V gene end was trimmed by 5 bases and the J gene end by 7 bases; junction bases not matched to a gene: 16. The CDR3 region is CASSANLRDRGSGEQYF. CDR3 sequence (DNA): TGTGCCAGTAGTGCGAACCTCCGGGACAGGGGGTCGGGAGAGCAGTACTTC.

The chain recombines TRBV19 with TRBJ2-5, with 7 bases identical to TRBD2. From germline, CDR1 is LNHDA and CDR2 SQIVND (reference sequence). The ends lost 5 bases at V and 1 base at J; junction bases unmatched: 7. The CDR3 loop spans 15 amino acids. The CDR3 sequence: CASSARGVAQETQYF. CDR3 sequence (DNA): TGTGCCAGTAGTGCCCGGGGGGTAGCCCAAGAGACCCAGTACTTC.

The V and J genes are TRBV27 and TRBJ2-7, with TRBD2 identical over 8 bases. The CDR3 runs to 15 residues. Germline V gene data show CDR1 as MNHEY and CDR2 as SMNVEV (reference sequence). With V trimmed by 4 bases and J by 4 bases, 9 bases remained unmatched. The CDR3 nucleotides are TGTGCCAGCAGTTCGTCCGGGACTAGGTTATACGAGCAGTACTTC. This gives the protein CASSSSGTRLYEQYF.

The V and J genes are TRBV6-1 and TRBJ1-3, with D tentatively TRBD1 (5 bases). There are 14 residues in the CDR3. Between the trimmed V and J ends, which lost 2 bases and 2 bases, there was a span of 7 bases. The V gene's germline CDR1 is MNHNS and CDR2 SASEGT. DNA of the CDR3: TGTGCCAGCAGTGAAATGGGGGCTGGAAACACCATATATTTT. Translation gives CASSEMGAGNTIYF.

The V gene is TRBV30, the J gene TRBJ1-2; D not certain. The germline V gene has CDR1 GTSNPN and CDR2 SVGIG (reference sequence). This CDR3 spans 13 amino acids. V gave up 4 bases and J gave up 8 bases, with 17 bases separating them. For the CDR3, the DNA is TGTGCCTGGATTAGGAAAGCAGTGTTGGGCTACACCTTC. Protein sequence: CAWIRKAVLGYTF. Using reference TRBV30 and TRBJ1-2 for the parts outside the CDR3, the full variable domain is SQTIHQWPATLVQPVGSPLSLECTVEGTSNPNLYWYRQAAGRGLQLLFYSVGIGQISSEVPQNLSASRPQDRQFILSSKKLLLSDSGFYLCAWIRKAVLGYTFGSGTRLTVV.

The chain recombines TRBV12-2 with TRBJ2-3; TRBD2 was called by the table and not checked on the DNA. TRBV12-2 is a pseudogene locus. This CDR3 spans 13 amino acids. Written as DNA, the CDR3 is TGTGCAAGTCGCTTATCGAGCACAGATACGCAGTATTTT. This translates into CASRLSSTDTQYF.